Below, one T cell receptor (beta chain) is given with its context. Per the authors' pipeline: Quantification of nucleated cells was approximated via reference gene primer amplification. Profiling relied on immunoSEQ multiplex PCR, and the TCRdb table lists in-frame clones only, not all of them. That table is the source of V, J and clone size, and D and trimming were worked out from the DNA. The top ten hold roughly 13% of the sample, which has 110,000 to 150,000 clones, about 76% seen once. This entry comes from a study of blood T cell repertoires in COVID-19. Unmatched junction bases numbered 8, after V lost 7 bases and J lost 5 bases. The CDR3 consists of 15 residues. CDR1 and CDR2 from the germline V gene are SGDLS and YYNGEE.

This sequence was found in a man at least 80 years old with acute or convalescent COVID-19. The chain has TRBV9 and TRBJ2-3; 12 nucleotides align to TRBD2. The material sequenced was peripheral blood. The CDR3 loop reads CASGPSGGAIDTQYF. The CDR3, as DNA: TGTGCCAGCGGCCCTAGCGGGGGGGCCATAGATACGCAGTATTTT.